This entry concerns a single T cell receptor (beta chain). The CDR3 length is 19 residues. Germline-derived CDR1 and CDR2 are SEHNR and FQNEAQ (reference sequence). J lost 2 bases, V lost 5 bases, and 15 bases had no gene match. This entry is derived from a study of blood T cell repertoires in COVID-19. This table comes from immunoSEQ multiplex PCR, and its TCRdb copy is limited to in-frame clones, with some not included. Of around 250,000 clones listed, approximately 88% were seen once; the top ten hold just under 0.95%. The sequenced material came from peripheral blood. The chain combines TRBV7-9 with TRBJ2-5; 12 nucleotides match TRBD2. This TCR came from a woman aged 40 to 49 who had recovered from COVID-19. The CDR3 loop reads CASSPRPRTSGTFQETQYF. Written as DNA, the CDR3 is TGTGCCAGCAGCCCCAGACCCCGGACTAGCGGGACCTTTCAAGAGACCCAGTACTTC.